Listed below are T cell receptor beta chains from one sample, sequenced in a study of cytomegalovirus exposure and HLA in healthy donors. Sequencing used immunoSEQ multiplex PCR; TCRdb keeps in-frame clones, though not all of them. Among approximately 99,000 clones listed, roughly 84% were seen once. Sample: PBMCs. The receptors were sampled from a woman aged 18 to 35 in good health and CMV-seronegative. Each CDR3 is given with its conserved first and last residue. D genes are given only for firm matches. Rows give clone size only sometimes, using once, few, many, or a class for an expanded clone.

size,J,V,D,DNA,CDR3
NA,TRBJ2-7,TRBV9,NA,TGTGCCAGCAGCGTGGGGCCGACAGCTTTGACCGGCTACGAGCAGTACTTC,CASSVGPTALTGYEQYF
NA,TRBJ1-2,TRBV6-1,NA,TGTGCCAGCAGTGAAGCGGAGGGGTCGGGTCGAGGCTACACCTTC,CASSEAEGSGRGYTF
NA,TRBJ2-2,TRBV5-6,TRBD1,TGTGCCAGCAGCCACCGGACAGGGGCTCCCGGGGAGCTGTTTTTT,CASSHRTGAPGELFF
NA,TRBJ2-1,TRBV7-3,NA,TGTGCCAGCAGCTTAACGAAGCCCGGCGGCTACTACAATGAGCAGTTCTTC,CASSLTKPGGYYNEQFF
NA,TRBJ2-7,TRBV28,NA,TGTGCCAGCAGTTTTTCGGTCGACATGTTCTACGAGCAGTACTTC,CASSFSVDMFYEQYF
NA,TRBJ2-5,TRBV9,NA,TGTGCCAGCAGCGTAGCCGAGGGAGAGACCCAGTACTTC,CASSVAEGETQYF
NA,TRBJ1-5,TRBV10-3,TRBD1,TGTGCCATCAGTGCCGGGACAGGAACGAATCAGCCCCAGCATTTT,CAISAGTGTNQPQHF
NA,TRBJ1-6,TRBV13,NA,TGTGCCAGCAGCCCCGAATGGCGGGATTCACCCCTCCACTTT,CASSPEWRDSPLHF
NA,TRBJ2-2,TRBV28,NA,TGTGCCAGCAGTTTAGTCCCCGTCCTAAACACCGGGGAGCTGTTTTTT,CASSLVPVLNTGELFF
once,TRBJ1-5,TRBV6-1,TRBD1,TGTGCCAGCAGTGAAGAGGGACAGGGGAATCAGCCCCAGCATTTT,CASSEEGQGNQPQHF
NA,TRBJ1-2,TRBV18,TRBD1,TGTGCCAGCTCACCCCTCGCCACAGGGGGTTCTAACTATGGCTACACCTTC,CASSPLATGGSNYGYTF